Below are 10 T cell receptor beta chains sequenced from a single sample in a study of blood T cell repertoires in COVID-19. TCRdb's copy holds only in-frame clones and misses some; the assay was immunoSEQ multiplex PCR. The table shows over 45,000 clones, with around four fifths occurring only once. Input material: peripheral blood. These receptor sequences come from a woman aged 80 or over with acute or convalescent COVID-19.

Here the CDR3 DNA reads TGTGCCACCAGCAGGACAGGGGGCAATGAAAAACTGTTTTTT. Protein: CATSRTGGNEKLFF. The rearrangement uses TRBV15 and TRBJ1-4; 10 bases line up with TRBD1. Per the germline V gene, CDR1 is LNHNV and CDR2 is YYDKDF (reference sequence). V trimming: 3 bases; J trimming: 5 bases; junction bases outside the gene matches: 0. This CDR3 has 14 residues.

Only one count was recorded for this clone. This rearrangement joins TRBV7-2 to TRBJ1-6, with 9 positions matching TRBD1. Germline loops: CDR1 SGHTA, CDR2 FQGNSA. The CDR3 spans 15 residues. The ends lost 4 bases at V and 5 bases at J; junction bases unmatched: 3. DNA for the CDR3: TGTGCCAGCAGCTCCGGGACAGGGAATAATTCACCCCTCCACTTT. This gives the protein CASSSGTGNNSPLHF.

The V call is TRBV5-5, the J call TRBJ1-3; D is unclear. CDR3 length: 17 residues. Germline V CDR1 and CDR2: SGHKS, YYEKEE (reference sequence). The V end was cut by 2 bases, the J end by 0 bases, with 15 bases between. The CDR3 loop is CASSLTGSQSSGNTIYF. CDR3 DNA: TGTGCCAGCAGCTTAACGGGATCTCAGAGCTCTGGAAACACCATATATTTT.

The chain couples TRBV18 to TRBJ2-7; 10 nucleotides line up with TRBD1. Trimming at V came to 4 bases and at J to 3 bases, leaving 6 bases not matched to a gene. Germline CDR1 and CDR2: KGHSH and LQKENI. The CDR3 extends over 15 amino acids. Here the CDR3 reads CASSRSGTGDYEQYF. CDR3 coding DNA: TGTGCCAGCTCACGTTCCGGGACAGGGGACTACGAGCAGTACTTC. Supplemented by reference TRBV18 and TRBJ2-7, the full variable domain reads NAGVMQNPRHLVRRRGQEARLRCSPMKGHSHVYWYRQLPEEGLKFMVYLQKENIIDESGMPKERFSAEFPKEGPSILRIQQVVRGDSAAYFCASSRSGTGDYEQYFGPGTRLTVT.

This rearrangement joins TRBV15 to TRBJ2-7, with a weak D call TRBD2 (6 bases). Trimming took 4 bases from V and 4 from J, leaving 17 bases between them. The CDR3 length is 15 residues. Germline V CDR1 and CDR2: LNHNV, YYDKDF (reference sequence). The CDR3 loop reads CATSKFGGDEYEQYF. The DNA of the CDR3 is TGTGCCACCAGCAAGTTCGGCGGGGACGAGTACGAGCAGTACTTC.

The gene calls are TRBV19 and TRBJ2-7; D is uncertain. The germline gives CDR1 LNHDA, CDR2 SQIVND (reference sequence). This CDR3 is 14 amino acids long. Deletions cut 6 bases from V and 1 base from J, with 13 bases between. CDR3 DNA: TGTGCCAGTAGATCCCCCGGTGGTTCCTACGAGCAGTACTTC. Translated: CASRSPGGSYEQYF.

The rearrangement joins TRBV5-6 to TRBJ1-6; 10 positions agree with TRBD1. The germline V gene encodes CDR1 SGHDT and CDR2 YYEEEE. This CDR3 is 15 amino acids long. The junction had 7 bases not matched to a gene; V was cut back by 2 bases and J by 11 bases. The DNA for the CDR3 is TGTGCCAGCAGCTTAGGGACAGGGGTATTTGCACCCCTCCACTTT. Protein sequence: CASSLGTGVFAPLHF.

The gene calls are TRBV30 and TRBJ2-7; D is ambiguous. This CDR3 spans 14 amino acids. Germline-derived CDR1 and CDR2 are GTSNPN and SVGIG (reference sequence). Trimming took off 0 bases at V and 5 bases at J, with 14 bases between the two ends. The CDR3, as DNA: TGTGCCTGGAGTGTAGGCCGGAGCCTTCACGAGCAGTACTTC. Translating gives CAWSVGRSLHEQYF.

This chain links TRBV5-1 with TRBJ2-7; 12 positions agree with TRBD2. Germline lookup yields CDR1 SGHRS and CDR2 YFSETQ. The CDR3 totals 15 residues. The V gene end was trimmed by 3 bases and the J gene end by 1 base; junction bases not matched to a gene: 2. CDR3 region: CASSWTSGVSYEQYF. CDR3 sequence (DNA): TGCGCCAGCAGCTGGACTAGCGGGGTTTCCTACGAGCAGTACTTC.

This clone was seen a single time. This chain links TRBV30 with TRBJ1-3; the D gene is possibly TRBD1 (6 bases). Trimming cost V 1 base and J 3 bases, with 16 bases left between them. CDR1 is GTSNPN, CDR2 SVGIG, per germline (reference sequence). The CDR3 spans 16 residues. The CDR3 spells CAWSGRNRVFGNTIYF. Here the CDR3 DNA reads TGTGCCTGGAGTGGGAGAAACAGGGTTTTTGGAAACACCATATATTTT.